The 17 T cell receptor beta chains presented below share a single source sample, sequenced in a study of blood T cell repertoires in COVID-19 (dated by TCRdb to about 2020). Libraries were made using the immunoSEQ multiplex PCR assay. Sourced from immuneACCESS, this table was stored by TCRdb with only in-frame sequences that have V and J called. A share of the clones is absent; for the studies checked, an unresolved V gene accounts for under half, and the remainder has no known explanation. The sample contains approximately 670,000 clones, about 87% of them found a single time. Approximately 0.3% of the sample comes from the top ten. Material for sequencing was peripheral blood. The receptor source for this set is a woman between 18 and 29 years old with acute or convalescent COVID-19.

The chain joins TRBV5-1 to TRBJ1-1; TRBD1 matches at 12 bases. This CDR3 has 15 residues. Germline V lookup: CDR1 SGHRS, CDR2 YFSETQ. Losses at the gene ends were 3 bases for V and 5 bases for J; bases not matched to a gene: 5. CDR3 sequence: CASSYRDRGLTEAFF. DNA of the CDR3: TGCGCCAGCAGCTACCGGGACAGGGGGCTAACTGAAGCTTTCTTT. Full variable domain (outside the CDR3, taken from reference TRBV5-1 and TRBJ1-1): KAGVTQTPRYLIKTRGQQVTLSCSPISGHRSVSWYQQTPGQGLQFLFEYFSETQRNKGNFPGRFSGRQFSNSRSEMNVSTLELGDSALYLCASSYRDRGLTEAFFGQGTRLTVV.

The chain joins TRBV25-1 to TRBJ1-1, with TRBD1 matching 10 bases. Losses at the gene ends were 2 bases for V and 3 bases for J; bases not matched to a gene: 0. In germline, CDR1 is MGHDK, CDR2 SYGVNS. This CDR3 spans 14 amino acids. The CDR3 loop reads CASSEGQGDTEAFF. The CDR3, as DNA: TGTGCCAGCAGTGAAGGACAGGGGGACACTGAAGCTTTCTTT.

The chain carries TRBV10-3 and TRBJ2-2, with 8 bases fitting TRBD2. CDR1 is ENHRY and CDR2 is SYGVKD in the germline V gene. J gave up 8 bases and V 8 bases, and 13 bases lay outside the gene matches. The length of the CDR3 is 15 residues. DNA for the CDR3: TGTGCCATCGGGAACGCGGGGGGCGTACGTGGGGAGCTGTTTTTT. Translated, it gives CAIGNAGGVRGELFF.

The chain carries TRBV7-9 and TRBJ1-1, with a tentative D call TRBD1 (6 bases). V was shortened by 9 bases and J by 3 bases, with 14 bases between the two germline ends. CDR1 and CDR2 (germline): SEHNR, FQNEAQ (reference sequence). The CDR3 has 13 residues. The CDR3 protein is CASGGAKDTEAFF. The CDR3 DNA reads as TGTGCCAGTGGGGGGGCGAAGGACACTGAAGCTTTCTTT.

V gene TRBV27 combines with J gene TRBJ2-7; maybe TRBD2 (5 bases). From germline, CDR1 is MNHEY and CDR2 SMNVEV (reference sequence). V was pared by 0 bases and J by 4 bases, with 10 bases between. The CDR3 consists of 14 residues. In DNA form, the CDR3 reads TGTGCCAGCAGTTTATCGGGGAGTGGGTACGAGCAGTACTTC. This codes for CASSLSGSGYEQYF.

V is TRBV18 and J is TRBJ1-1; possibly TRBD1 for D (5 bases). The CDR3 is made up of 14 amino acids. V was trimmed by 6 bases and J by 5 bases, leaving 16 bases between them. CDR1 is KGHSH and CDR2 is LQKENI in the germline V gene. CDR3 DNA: TGTGCCAGCTCCCGTCCAGGGTTTGAGACTGAAGCTTTCTTT. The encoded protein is CASSRPGFETEAFF.

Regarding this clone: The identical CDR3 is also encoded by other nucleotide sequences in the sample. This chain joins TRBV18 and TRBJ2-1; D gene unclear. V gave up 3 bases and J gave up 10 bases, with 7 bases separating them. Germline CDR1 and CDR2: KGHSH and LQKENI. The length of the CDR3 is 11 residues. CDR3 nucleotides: TGTGCCAGCTCACCGGGCACCGAGCAGTTCTTC. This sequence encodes CASSPGTEQFF.

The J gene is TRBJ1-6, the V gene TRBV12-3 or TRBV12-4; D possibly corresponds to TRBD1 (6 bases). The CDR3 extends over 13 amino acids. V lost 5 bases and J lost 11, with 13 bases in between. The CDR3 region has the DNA TGTGCCAGCAGTACAGGGTTGGGGGCACCCCTCCACTTT. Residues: CASSTGLGAPLHF.

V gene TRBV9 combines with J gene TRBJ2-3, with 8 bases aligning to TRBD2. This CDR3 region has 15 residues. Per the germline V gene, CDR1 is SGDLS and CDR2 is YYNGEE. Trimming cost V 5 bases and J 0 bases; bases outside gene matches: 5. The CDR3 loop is CASSERGTSTDTQYF. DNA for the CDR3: TGTGCCAGCAGTGAGCGGGGGACTAGCACAGATACGCAGTATTTT. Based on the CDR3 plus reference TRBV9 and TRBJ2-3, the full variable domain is DSGVTQTPKHLITATGQRVTLRCSPRSGDLSVYWYQQSLDQGLQFLIQYYNGEERAKGNILERFSAQQFPDLHSELNLSSLELGDSALYFCASSERGTSTDTQYFGPGTRLTVL.

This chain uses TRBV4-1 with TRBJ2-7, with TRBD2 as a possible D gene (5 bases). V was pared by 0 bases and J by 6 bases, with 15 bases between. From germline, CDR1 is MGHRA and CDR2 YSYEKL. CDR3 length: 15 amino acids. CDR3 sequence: CASSQDELVNGEQYF. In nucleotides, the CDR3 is TGCGCCAGCAGCCAAGATGAACTAGTGAATGGCGAGCAGTACTTC.

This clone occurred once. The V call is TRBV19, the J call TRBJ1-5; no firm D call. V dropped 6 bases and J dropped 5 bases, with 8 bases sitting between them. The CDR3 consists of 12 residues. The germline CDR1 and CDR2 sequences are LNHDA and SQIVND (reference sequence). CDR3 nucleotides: TGTGCCAGTAGCTTACTAGATCAGCCCCAGCATTTT. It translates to CASSLLDQPQHF.

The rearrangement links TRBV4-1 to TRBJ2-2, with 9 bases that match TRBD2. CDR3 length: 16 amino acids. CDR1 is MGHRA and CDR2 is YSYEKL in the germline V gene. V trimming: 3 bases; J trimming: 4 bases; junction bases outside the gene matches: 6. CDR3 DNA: TGCGCCAGCAGCCAGGCTGCGGGGGGGCCCACCGGGGAGCTGTTTTTT. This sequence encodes CASSQAAGGPTGELFF.

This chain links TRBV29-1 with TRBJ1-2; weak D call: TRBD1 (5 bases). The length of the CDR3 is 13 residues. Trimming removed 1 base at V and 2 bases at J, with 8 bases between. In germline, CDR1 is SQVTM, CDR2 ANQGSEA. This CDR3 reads CSVEGRVNYGYTF. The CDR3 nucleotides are TGCAGCGTTGAAGGCAGGGTAAACTATGGCTACACCTTC.

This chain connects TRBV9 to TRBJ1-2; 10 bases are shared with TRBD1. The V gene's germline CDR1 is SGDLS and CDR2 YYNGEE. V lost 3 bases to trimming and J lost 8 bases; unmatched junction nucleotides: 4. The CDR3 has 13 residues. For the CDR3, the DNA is TGTGCCAGCAGCGGGACAGGGGGGCGAGGCTACACCTTC. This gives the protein CASSGTGGRGYTF.

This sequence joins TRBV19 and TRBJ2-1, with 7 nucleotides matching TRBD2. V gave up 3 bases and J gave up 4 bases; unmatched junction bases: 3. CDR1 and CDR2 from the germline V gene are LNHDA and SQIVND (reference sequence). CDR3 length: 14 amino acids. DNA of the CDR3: TGTGCCAGTAGTATCCCCGGGGGGTACAATGAGCAGTTCTTC. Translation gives CASSIPGGYNEQFF.

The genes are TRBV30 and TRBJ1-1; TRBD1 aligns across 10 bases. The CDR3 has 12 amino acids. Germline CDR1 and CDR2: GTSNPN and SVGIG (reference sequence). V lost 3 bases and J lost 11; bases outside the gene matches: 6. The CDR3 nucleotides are TGTGCCTGGAGCGGGACAGGGGTGTGGGCTTTCTTT. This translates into CAWSGTGVWAFF.

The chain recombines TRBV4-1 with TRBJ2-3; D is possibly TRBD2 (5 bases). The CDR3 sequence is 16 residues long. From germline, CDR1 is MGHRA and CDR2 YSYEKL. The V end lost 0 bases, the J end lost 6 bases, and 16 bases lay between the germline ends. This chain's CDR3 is CASSQESAAGPDTQYF. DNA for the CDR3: TGCGCCAGCAGCCAAGAGTCTGCCGCGGGTCCGGATACGCAGTATTTT.